Here is one T cell receptor (beta chain) with its context. Its specificity is not known. This CDR3 spans 16 amino acids. The V and J ends lost 8 bases and 5 bases respectively, with 22 bases between them. CDR1 is KGHSH, CDR2 LQKENI, per germline. A second PCR, run for roughly 7 to 12 cycles, used a sample-barcoded 5' primer plus a J-beta primer mix. Sequencing yielded, for each sample, at least 2.5 million paired-end reads carrying CDR3. TCRdb analysed the 5' RACE reads with MiXCR anew, one entry per CDR3 protein. The sample comprises 1,500,000 or so distinct CDR3 sequences, approximately 60% of which are singletons, and 6.5% to 8.5% rests with the top ten. The record originates from a study of blood T cells in healthy people across ages. General observations from the study: PBMC samples, being unsorted, prevented any conclusive comparison of naive and antigen-experienced cells. Aged donors had fewer naive CD4+ cells and lower diversity than long-lived donors.

At least 6 million PBMCs were isolated per sample. The chain uses TRBV18 and TRBJ2-1; D not resolved. The TCR originated in a man between 18 and 29 years old in good health. The sample taken for sequencing was blood. This CDR3 is CASTPFSFLGDNEQFF. The DNA for the CDR3 is TGTGCCAGCACCCCTTTCAGCTTCCTTGGGGACAATGAGCAGTTCTTC.